This TCR beta chain came from a study of shared clonotypes between healthy human individuals. The repertoire was sequenced with immunoSEQ multiplex PCR; TCRdb's copy has only in-frame clones and lacks some. Of some 660,000 clones detected, around 73% appear once; the ten largest clones hold under 2%. Losses at the gene ends were 4 bases for V and 6 bases for J; bases not matched to a gene: 6. The CDR3 is 17 amino acids. Per germline, CDR1 SGHTA and CDR2 FQGNSA. The specimen sequenced was memory CD4+ T cells sorted from blood. Subset defined: CD45RA-negative fraction. The rearrangement joins TRBV7-2 to TRBJ2-1; TRBD2 matches 16 bases. This TCR was recovered from a woman under 40 in good health. The CDR3 DNA is TGTGCCAGCAGCTCGCCGGGACTAGCGGGAGGGCGCAATGAGCAGTTCTTC. It yields the protein CASSSPGLAGGRNEQFF.